This T cell receptor (beta chain) was observed in a study of cytomegalovirus exposure and HLA in healthy donors. The CDR3 is 12 residues long. V was clipped by 2 bases and J by 10 bases, with 11 bases between them. Germline loops: CDR1 ENHRY, CDR2 SYGVKD. It was with 60 Vbeta and 13 Jbeta primers that the PCR ran. Using immunoSEQ multiplex PCR, the repertoire was profiled, and TCRdb retains in-frame clones only, with some absent. Of some 140,000 clones listed, about 80% are singletons. Sequences were obtained from PBMCs. J is TRBJ1-2 and V is TRBV10-3; the D is unclear. The sequence derives from a young man in good health and CMV-seronegative. The CDR3 reads CAISEEGLNYTF. The CDR3 coding sequence is TGTGCCATCAGTGAGGAGGGATTGAACTACACCTTC.